In its sample, the clone carrying this T cell receptor (beta chain) was seen many times. Its antigen remains unidentified. In TCRdb, the RACE reads were re-called with MiXCR into one record per CDR3 protein. The top ten clones hold around 8% of a sample with about 350,000 distinct CDR3 sequences, around 5.5% of them seen once. This sample is part of a study of human T cells and chemical hapten exposure. In the study overall: Across its roughly 24 weeks, the study gave patients weekly diphenylcyclopropenone doses to the scalp.

Points from the study as a whole: Alopecia affecting every donor means their immune response may not match healthy people's. Expanded TCRs were compared with controls, and the expanded TCRs formed significantly more large CDR3 similarity clusters.

Time point meaning: pre-sensitization, week 0. This sample's treatment: therapeutic diphenylcyclopropenone sensitization with weekly scalp DPC. The study extracted total RNA from unfractionated whole blood. CDR1 and CDR2 from the germline V gene are SGHRS and YFSETQ. Between the trimmed V and J ends, which lost 2 bases and 1 base, there was a span of 9 bases. The CDR3 extends over 14 amino acids. The chain links TRBV5-1 to TRBJ1-1; TRBD1 is a possible D gene (5 bases). The sample here was whole blood, taken in connection with sensitization to the hapten diphenylcyclopropenone (DPC). This TCR derives from a woman younger than 35 with alopecia areata. Some clones in this sample may be carry-over from other donors' samples. CDR3 amino acids: CASSLQQANTEAFF. For the CDR3, the DNA is TGCGCCAGCAGCTTACAACAGGCGAACACTGAAGCTTTCTTT.